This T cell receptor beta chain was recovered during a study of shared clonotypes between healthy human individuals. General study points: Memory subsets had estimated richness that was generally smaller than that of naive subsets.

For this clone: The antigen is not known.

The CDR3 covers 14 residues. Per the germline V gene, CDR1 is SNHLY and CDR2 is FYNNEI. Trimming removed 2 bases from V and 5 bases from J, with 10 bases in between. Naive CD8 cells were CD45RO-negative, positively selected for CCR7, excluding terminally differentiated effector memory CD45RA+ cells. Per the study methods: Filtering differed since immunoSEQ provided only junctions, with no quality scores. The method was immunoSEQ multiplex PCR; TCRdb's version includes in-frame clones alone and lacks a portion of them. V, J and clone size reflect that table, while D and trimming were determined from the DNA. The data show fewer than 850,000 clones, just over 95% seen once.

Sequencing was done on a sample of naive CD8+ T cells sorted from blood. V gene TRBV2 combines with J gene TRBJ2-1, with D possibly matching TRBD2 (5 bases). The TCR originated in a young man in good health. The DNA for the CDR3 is TGTGCCAGCAGTGAACAAGGACTGCACAATGAGCAGTTCTTC. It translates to CASSEQGLHNEQFF.